This passage covers 22 T cell receptor beta chains from one sample sequenced in a study of blood T cell repertoires in COVID-19. Clones were sequenced by immunoSEQ multiplex PCR, and TCRdb holds only the in-frame ones, with some missing. Of under 150,000 clones in the sample, just under 80% were seen once. The sequenced sample was peripheral blood. These receptors all come from a human donor in a cohort sampled during active COVID-19.

V usage is TRBV9 and J usage is TRBJ2-1, with 8 bases matching TRBD2. Germline V gene sequence: CDR1 SGDLS, CDR2 YYNGEE. The CDR3 loop spans 15 amino acids. With 2 bases clipped from V and 3 bases from J, the junction kept 4 bases outside the gene matches. The CDR3 sequence: CASSVDSGVYNEQFF. CDR3 coding DNA: TGTGCCAGCAGCGTTGATAGCGGGGTCTACAATGAGCAGTTCTTC.

The chain links TRBV12-3 or TRBV12-4 to TRBJ2-1, with D uncertain. The CDR3 contains 13 residues. V gave up 2 bases and J gave up 7 bases, with 9 bases separating them. The CDR3 loop reads CASSLQERNEQFF. CDR3 coding DNA: TGTGCCAGCAGTTTACAGGAAAGAAATGAGCAGTTCTTC.

The J gene is TRBJ2-3, the V gene TRBV28; 8 bases map to TRBD2. Trimming removed 5 bases from V and 1 base from J; junction bases left unmatched: 8. CDR3 length: 16 residues. Germline assignment: CDR1 MDHEN and CDR2 SYDVKM. CDR3 nucleotide sequence: TGTGCCAGCAGTCCGTTAGCGGGGAGTCGCACAGATACGCAGTATTTT. Its translation is CASSPLAGSRTDTQYF. The entire variable domain, with the rest obtained from reference TRBV28 and TRBJ2-3, is as follows: DVKVTQSSRYLVKRTGEKVFLECVQDMDHENMFWYRQDPGLGLRLIYFSYDVKMKEKGDIPEGYSVSREKKERFSLILESASTNQTSMYLCASSPLAGSRTDTQYFGPGTRLTVL.

The chain recombines TRBV7-9 with TRBJ1-1; 9 bases align to TRBD1. Trimming at V came to 4 bases and at J to 4 bases, leaving 1 base not matched to a gene. The germline V gene encodes CDR1 SEHNR and CDR2 FQNEAQ (reference sequence). CDR3 length equals 13 residues. Here the CDR3 DNA reads TGTGCCAGCAGCTGGGGACAGGGCACTGAAGCTTTCTTT. This sequence encodes CASSWGQGTEAFF.

J is TRBJ1-4 and V is TRBV27; 10 bases line up with TRBD1. From germline, CDR1 is MNHEY and CDR2 SMNVEV (reference sequence). CDR3 length: 15 residues. V gave up 2 bases and J gave up 8 bases; unmatched junction bases: 5. CDR3 residues: CASSLRDRGGEKLFF. The CDR3, as DNA: TGTGCCAGCAGTTTAAGGGACAGGGGCGGAGAAAAACTGTTTTTT.

This clone came up once. This chain uses TRBV27 with TRBJ1-1, with TRBD1 identical over 7 bases. In germline, CDR1 is MNHEY, CDR2 SMNVEV (reference sequence). This CDR3 region has 18 residues. Germline trimming cut 1 base from V and 6 bases from J; bases unmatched to any gene: 17. The CDR3 DNA sequence: TGTGCCAGCAGTTTATATATTAGGGGGCGGGCTGTATTCCCTGAAGCTTTCTTT. It codes for CASSLYIRGRAVFPEAFF.

This clone was seen only a few times. The chain employs TRBV4-1 and TRBJ1-6, with D unresolved. Germline CDR1 reads MGHRA; CDR2 reads YSYEKL. V lost 1 base and J 7 bases, leaving 14 bases between the germline ends. This CDR3 spans 16 amino acids. The CDR3 loop reads CASSQAHLVRNSPLHF. The CDR3, as DNA: TGCGCCAGCAGCCAAGCTCATCTAGTTCGGAATTCACCCCTCCACTTT.

The gene calls are TRBV27 and TRBJ2-1; 11 bases match TRBD2. Trimming at V came to 8 bases and at J to 0 bases, leaving 12 bases not matched to a gene. CDR1 and CDR2 from the germline V gene are MNHEY and SMNVEV (reference sequence). CDR3 length: 18 amino acids. CDR3 sequence (DNA): TGTGCCAGCGCACGCTCAACTAGCGGGAGCACCTCCTACAATGAGCAGTTCTTC. Protein: CASARSTSGSTSYNEQFF.

This clone was picked up one time. The chain carries TRBV11-1 and TRBJ1-3; the match to TRBD1 covers 10 bases. The CDR3 has 16 residues. The V gene end was trimmed by 5 bases and the J gene end by 2 bases; junction bases not matched to a gene: 6. CDR1 is SGHAT and CDR2 is FQDESV in the germline V gene (reference sequence). CDR3: CASSARQGATGNTIYF. Here the CDR3 DNA reads TGTGCCAGCAGCGCTCGACAGGGGGCGACTGGAAACACCATATATTTT.

V is TRBV4-3 and J is TRBJ2-1; TRBD2 matches 12 bases. Germline V gene sequence: CDR1 LGHNA, CDR2 YSLEER. V lost 1 base and J lost 7; bases outside the gene matches: 2. This CDR3 has 15 residues. The CDR3 loop reads CASSQAGLAGNEQFF. The CDR3 coding sequence is TGCGCCAGCAGCCAAGCGGGACTAGCGGGTAATGAGCAGTTCTTC.

The rearrangement joins TRBV20-1 to TRBJ1-5, with D uncertain. Germline CDR1 reads DFQATT; CDR2 reads SNEGSKA (reference sequence). The CDR3 has 13 amino acids. V lost 3 bases and J 3 bases, leaving 9 bases between the germline ends. CDR3 nucleotides: TGCAGTGCTAGTAGCACTTACAATCAGCCCCAGCATTTT. Its protein is CSASSTYNQPQHF.

The CDR3 region has the DNA TGTGCCAGCAGAACGACAGCTCACACTGAAGCTTTCTTT. Residues: CASRTTAHTEAFF. The V gene is TRBV6-6, the J gene TRBJ1-1; D possibly corresponds to TRBD1 (5 bases). Germline V gene lookup returns CDR1 MNHNY and CDR2 SVGAGI (reference sequence). The CDR3 totals 13 residues. The V and J ends lost 6 bases and 3 bases respectively, with 11 bases between them.

This rearrangement joins TRBV27 to TRBJ2-3, with 10 bases fitting TRBD2. CDR1 and CDR2 (germline): MNHEY, SMNVEV (reference sequence). This CDR3 has 18 residues. V trimming: 5 bases; J trimming: 4 bases; junction bases outside the gene matches: 15. The CDR3 DNA sequence: TGTGCCAGCAGTCGGACGGTCAGCGGGAGGGCCAGGCCAGATACGCAGTATTTT. It yields the protein CASSRTVSGRARPDTQYF.

The chain recombines TRBV7-8 with TRBJ2-3, with D possibly TRBD1 on 5 matching bases. Germline V lookup: CDR1 SGHVS, CDR2 FQNEAQ. The V gene lost 10 bases and the J gene lost 4 bases, with 18 bases spanning the gap. This CDR3 spans 14 amino acids. Written as DNA, the CDR3 is TGTGCCACCAGAGGTAGCAGGGTCCCAGATACGCAGTATTTT. Its translation: CATRGSRVPDTQYF.

This chain joins TRBV7-2 and TRBJ2-1; D may be TRBD2 (5 bases). Germline lookup yields CDR1 SGHTA and CDR2 FQGNSA. This CDR3 is 14 amino acids long. V was pared by 2 bases and J by 8 bases, with 13 bases between. CDR3 protein: CASSLLLSVDEQFF. DNA for the CDR3: TGTGCCAGCAGCTTACTCCTTAGCGTCGATGAGCAGTTCTTC.

This rearrangement joins TRBV5-4 to TRBJ2-7; 9 nucleotides line up with TRBD2. The V gene end was trimmed by 5 bases and the J gene end by 2 bases; junction bases not matched to a gene: 8. This CDR3 has 15 residues. CDR1 SGHNT and CDR2 YYREEE come from the germline V gene (reference sequence). The CDR3, as DNA: TGTGCCAGCAGATATAGTGCGGGGGGGGCCTACGAGCAGTACTTC. It is translated as CASRYSAGGAYEQYF. The whole variable domain, remainder taken from reference TRBV5-4 and TRBJ2-7, is ETGVTQSPTHLIKTRGQQVTLRCSSQSGHNTVSWYQQALGQGPQFIFQYYREEENGRGNFPPRFSGLQFPNYSSELNVNALELDDSALYLCASRYSAGGAYEQYFGPGTRLTVT.

This clone has a handful of counts. The V call is TRBV7-2, the J call TRBJ2-4; possibly TRBD1 for D (5 bases). Germline CDR1 and CDR2: SGHTA and FQGNSA. CDR3 length equals 13 residues. V was pared by 1 base and J by 9 bases, with 10 bases between. The DNA for the CDR3 is TGTGCCAGCAGCTTAGGCAGGGTGGGCATTCAGTACTTC. The encoded protein is CASSLGRVGIQYF.

There are a few counts of this clone. The chain recombines TRBV28 with TRBJ1-4; no reliable D call. This CDR3 is 15 amino acids long. Per the germline V gene, CDR1 is MDHEN and CDR2 is SYDVKM. V shed 6 bases and J shed 10 bases, with 21 bases lying between them. The chain's CDR3 is CASRRPERGLGKLFF. CDR3 DNA: TGTGCCAGCAGAAGACCCGAGCGAGGTCTTGGAAAACTGTTTTTT.

This chain joins TRBV19 and TRBJ2-1; 13 bases map to TRBD2. The trim removed 11 bases at V and 9 bases at J, leaving 10 bases unmatched. The CDR3 loop spans 14 amino acids. Germline V CDR1 and CDR2: LNHDA, SQIVND (reference sequence). DNA of the CDR3: TGTGCCTCTACACTAGCGGGGGGGCCTGGTGAGCAGTTCTTC. Its protein is CASTLAGGPGEQFF.

About this clone: Other DNA sequences in this sample translate to the same CDR3. The V call is TRBV19, the J call TRBJ1-5, with 9 bases matching TRBD1. Germline V gives CDR1 LNHDA, CDR2 SQIVND (reference sequence). V lost 7 bases and J lost 6; bases outside the gene matches: 7. The CDR3 length is 14 residues. CDR3 bases: TGTGCCAGTACCTCGGGACAGGGCGGTCAGCCCCAGCATTTT. This codes for CASTSGQGGQPQHF.

This chain joins TRBV28 and TRBJ2-7; the match to TRBD1 covers 7 bases. This CDR3 has 12 amino acids. With 7 bases clipped from V and 6 bases from J, the junction kept 6 bases outside the gene matches. Germline CDR1 reads MDHEN; CDR2 reads SYDVKM. The CDR3 spells CASISQGPEQYF. The CDR3 DNA reads TGTGCCAGCATCTCACAGGGGCCCGAGCAGTACTTC.

This clone was detected only a few times. The V gene is TRBV30, the J gene TRBJ1-2; TRBD1 aligns across 7 bases. V trimming: 0 bases; J trimming: 3 bases; junction bases outside the gene matches: 13. Germline assignment: CDR1 GTSNPN and CDR2 SVGIG (reference sequence). The CDR3 sequence is 17 residues long. For the CDR3, the DNA is TGTGCCTGGAGTGTAAGGGAAGGGGGCAGGGTGTACTATGGCTACACCTTC. It specifies CAWSVREGGRVYYGYTF.